A single sample is the source of the 31 T cell receptor beta chains below, sequenced in a study of blood T cell repertoires in COVID-19. Repertoires were generated with immunoSEQ multiplex PCR, while TCRdb's copy carries only in-frame clones and drops some. The table includes about 350,000 clones, about 88% detected once. Sequenced input: PBMCs or T cells enriched from blood (not recorded which). The receptors derive from a woman in her thirties who had recovered from COVID-19.

The chain joins TRBV15 to TRBJ1-1; no clear D gene. Trimming cost V 5 bases and J 1 base, with 17 bases left between them. Germline CDR1 is LNHNV and CDR2 is YYDKDF (reference sequence). The CDR3 is 16 amino acids. The CDR3 region is CATSPGFWDGNTEAFF. The DNA of the CDR3 is TGTGCCACCAGCCCGGGATTTTGGGATGGGAACACTGAAGCTTTCTTT.

The chain combines TRBV5-5 with TRBJ2-3; D perhaps matches TRBD1 (5 bases). The V end lost 1 base, the J end lost 2 bases, and 14 bases lay between the germline ends. The CDR3 runs to 16 residues. CDR1 SGHKS and CDR2 YYEKEE come from the germline V gene (reference sequence). The CDR3 bases are TGTGCCAGCAGCTTGAGAGAAAACAGGTTCACAGATACGCAGTATTTT. The encoded protein is CASSLRENRFTDTQYF.

This clone was seen once. The chain joins TRBV7-3 to TRBJ2-1; D perhaps matches TRBD1 (6 bases). Germline CDR1 is SGHTA and CDR2 is FQGTGA. CDR3 length equals 15 residues. Trimming pared 5 bases from V and 0 bases from J, leaving 11 bases between. In nucleotides, the CDR3 is TGTGCCAGCAGCCGACAGGCGAGCTCCTACAATGAGCAGTTCTTC. Encoded protein: CASSRQASSYNEQFF.

The rearrangement links TRBV18 to TRBJ2-3, with TRBD2 matching 7 bases. Germline V lookup: CDR1 KGHSH, CDR2 LQKENI. The CDR3 consists of 15 residues. Losses at the gene ends were 3 bases for V and 4 bases for J; bases not matched to a gene: 7. The CDR3 region is CASSPRTSEADTQYF. The CDR3 nucleotides are TGTGCCAGCTCACCTCGGACTAGTGAGGCAGATACGCAGTATTTT.

This chain joins TRBV10-1 and TRBJ1-1; D remains unclear. Per germline, CDR1 WNHNN and CDR2 SYGVQD (reference sequence). The CDR3 covers 13 residues. V was cut by 7 bases and J by 6 bases, with 15 bases left in between. CDR3 in amino acids: CASILAGSAEAFF. The CDR3 DNA reads TGCGCCAGCATCCTGGCGGGGAGCGCTGAAGCTTTCTTT.

V and J are TRBV5-1 and TRBJ1-1; D perhaps matches TRBD1 (6 bases). Between the trimmed V and J ends, which lost 1 base and 3 bases, there was a span of 10 bases. The CDR3 loop spans 14 amino acids. Germline assignment: CDR1 SGHRS and CDR2 YFSETQ. DNA of the CDR3: TGCGCCAGCAGCTTGTTGGCAGGGGACACTGAAGCTTTCTTT. Translation: CASSLLAGDTEAFF.

The chain couples TRBV9 to TRBJ2-5, with D perhaps matching TRBD1 (6 bases). The CDR3 length is 14 residues. Germline V lookup: CDR1 SGDLS, CDR2 YYNGEE. Trimming stripped 0 bases from V and 4 bases from J, with 10 bases between. The CDR3 is CASSVGRGSETQYF. The CDR3 bases are TGTGCCAGCAGCGTAGGTAGGGGGTCAGAGACCCAGTACTTC.

The J gene is TRBJ2-7, the V gene TRBV5-1; 7 bases map to TRBD1. Germline V lookup: CDR1 SGHRS, CDR2 YFSETQ. The CDR3 is 13 amino acids. Germline trimming cut 5 bases from V and 3 bases from J; bases unmatched to any gene: 5. CDR3 region: CASSRSGGYEQYF. As DNA, the CDR3 is TGCGCCAGCAGTAGGTCAGGGGGCTACGAGCAGTACTTC.

There are many counts of this clone. V is TRBV2 and J is TRBJ2-5; D might be TRBD1 (5 bases). Germline assignment: CDR1 SNHLY and CDR2 FYNNEI. The CDR3 loop spans 12 amino acids. V lost 7 bases to trimming and J lost 6 bases, with 12 bases between them. In nucleotides, the CDR3 is TGTGCCAGCACAGGGTACGTCCAGACCCAGTACTTC. The encoded protein is CASTGYVQTQYF.

As for this clone: The germline gene is not matched at one end of the junction; a read error may be the cause. The J gene is TRBJ2-1, the V gene TRBV7-9; weak D call: TRBD2 (6 bases). The CDR3 covers 11 residues. From germline, CDR1 is SEHNR and CDR2 FQNEAQ (reference sequence). The CDR3 nucleotides are TGTGCCAGCAGCGGCGGGGCTAGAACGATCTTC. Translating it yields CASSGGARTIF.

The chain employs TRBV6-5 and TRBJ1-1; tentatively, D is TRBD1 (6 bases). This CDR3 has 14 residues. Germline V gene sequence: CDR1 MNHEY, CDR2 SVGAGI. V was shortened by 10 bases and J by 3 bases, with 18 bases between the two germline ends. CDR3 protein: CATRGGATYTEAFF. For the CDR3, the DNA is TGTGCCACCCGGGGGGGGGCTACCTACACTGAAGCTTTCTTT.

This chain joins TRBV9 and TRBJ1-2; TRBD1 matches 9 bases. J lost 1 base, V lost 3 bases, and 7 bases had no gene match. This CDR3 has 16 residues. Germline V gene data show CDR1 as SGDLS and CDR2 as YYNGEE. The CDR3 DNA is TGTGCCAGCAGCGAGGGACAGGGTTTATTTAACTATGGCTACACCTTC. This translates into CASSEGQGLFNYGYTF.

This chain uses TRBV3-1 (or the pseudogene TRBV3-2) with TRBJ1-1, with 8 bases that match TRBD1. The CDR3 spans 12 residues. Germline V gives CDR1 LGHDT, CDR2 YNNKEL (reference sequence). Germline trimming cut 4 bases from V and 10 bases from J; bases unmatched to any gene: 5. Written as DNA, the CDR3 is TGTGCCAGCAGCCGGGACAGGACAGGAGCTTTCTTT. Translated: CASSRDRTGAFF.

The rearrangement uses TRBV27 and TRBJ2-7; 9 nucleotides agree with TRBD2. The trim removed 2 bases at V and 4 bases at J, leaving 6 bases unmatched. CDR3 length equals 15 residues. Germline V gene data show CDR1 as MNHEY and CDR2 as SMNVEV (reference sequence). The CDR3: CASSLEGLASYEQYF. CDR3 nucleotides: TGTGCCAGCAGTTTAGAAGGACTAGCGAGTTACGAGCAGTACTTC.

The J gene is TRBJ1-6, the V gene TRBV30; TRBD1 might be the D (6 bases). CDR3 length equals 16 residues. In germline, CDR1 is GTSNPN, CDR2 SVGIG (reference sequence). V was pared by 1 base and J by 3 bases, with 13 bases between. The CDR3 protein is CAWSETGRFYNSPLHF. DNA for the CDR3: TGTGCCTGGAGTGAGACAGGAAGATTCTATAATTCACCCCTCCACTTT.

The gene calls are TRBV2 and TRBJ2-2; 7 nucleotides line up with TRBD1. The CDR3 length is 14 residues. Germline V lookup: CDR1 SNHLY, CDR2 FYNNEI. The junction had 4 bases not matched to a gene; V was cut back by 6 bases and J by 3 bases. The CDR3 sequence is CASRVGQDTGELFF. The CDR3, as DNA: TGTGCCAGCAGAGTAGGACAGGACACCGGGGAGCTGTTTTTT.

The chain couples TRBV7-8 to TRBJ2-3; 10 positions match TRBD1. In germline, CDR1 is SGHVS, CDR2 FQNEAQ. Trimming took 3 bases from V and 2 from J; bases not matched to a gene: 20. CDR3 length: 21 residues. The DNA for the CDR3 is TGTGCCAGCAGCTTCCCAACCAAAAGAGGACAGGGGGTACAACACACAGATACGCAGTATTTT. The encoded protein is CASSFPTKRGQGVQHTDTQYF.

V is TRBV29-1 and J is TRBJ2-7; tentative D call: TRBD2 (6 bases). V shed 3 bases and J shed 4 bases, with 10 bases lying between them. In germline, CDR1 is SQVTM, CDR2 ANQGSEA. The CDR3 totals 12 residues. The CDR3 loop reads CSVEAGRYEQYF. The CDR3 region has the DNA TGCAGCGTTGAGGCAGGGAGGTACGAGCAGTACTTC.

This clone was seen just once. This chain connects TRBV19 to TRBJ2-2, with TRBD2 matching over 9 bases. V trimming: 3 bases; J trimming: 3 bases; junction bases outside the gene matches: 5. The length of the CDR3 is 16 residues. Germline V gene sequence: CDR1 LNHDA, CDR2 SQIVND (reference sequence). The CDR3 sequence: CASSIISGRYTGELFF. CDR3 sequence (DNA): TGTGCCAGTAGTATCATTAGCGGGAGATACACCGGGGAGCTGTTTTTT. Based on the CDR3 plus reference TRBV19 and TRBJ2-2, the full variable domain is DGGITQSPKYLFRKEGQNVTLSCEQNLNHDAMYWYRQDPGQGLRLIYYSQIVNDFQKGDIAEGYSVSREKKESFPLTVTSAQKNPTAFYLCASSIISGRYTGELFFGEGSRLTVL.

Points on this clone: The sample contains more than one DNA sequence encoding this CDR3. The chain is built from TRBV7-9 and TRBJ2-1; possibly TRBD2 for D (5 bases). From germline, CDR1 is SEHNR and CDR2 FQNEAQ (reference sequence). Between the trimmed V and J ends, which lost 4 bases and 1 base, there was a span of 11 bases. The CDR3 is 15 amino acids. CDR3 DNA sequence: TGTGCCAGCAGCTCCCCTTCGGGATCCTACAATGAGCAGTTCTTC. This codes for CASSSPSGSYNEQFF.

This clone has just one count. The chain links TRBV6-5 to TRBJ2-2; TRBD1 might be the D (5 bases). CDR1 and CDR2 from the germline V gene are MNHEY and SVGAGI. There are 14 residues in the CDR3. Trimming took off 6 bases at V and 4 bases at J, with 12 bases between the two ends. For the CDR3, the DNA is TGTGCCAGCAGACAGGTATCGAGCACCGGGGAGCTGTTTTTT. Amino acids: CASRQVSSTGELFF.

The gene calls are TRBV19 and TRBJ1-2; possibly TRBD1 for D (6 bases). CDR3 length: 13 amino acids. Germline assignment: CDR1 LNHDA and CDR2 SQIVND (reference sequence). Trimming shortened V by 2 bases and J by 8 bases, and 12 bases separated the two germline ends. The CDR3 coding sequence is TGTGCCAGTAGTATAATCTACAGGGACGGCTACACCTTC. The encoded protein is CASSIIYRDGYTF.

This chain joins TRBV9 and TRBJ1-2, with 7 bases lining up with TRBD1. CDR1 and CDR2 (germline): SGDLS, YYNGEE. The CDR3 is 16 amino acids. V shed 3 bases, J shed 5 bases, and the junction held 13 bases outside the gene matches. CDR3 sequence reads: CASSASPGTEVYGYTF. In nucleotides, the CDR3 is TGTGCCAGCAGCGCAAGCCCCGGGACAGAAGTTTATGGCTACACCTTC.

DNA for the CDR3: TGTGCCTGGAGTGTACCGGGGGGCCAAGAGACCCAGTACTTC. It codes for CAWSVPGGQETQYF. J is TRBJ2-5 and V is TRBV30; 7 nucleotides match TRBD2. Germline V CDR1 and CDR2: GTSNPN, SVGIG (reference sequence). This CDR3 is built from 14 residues. V was clipped by 0 bases and J by 1 base; unmatched bases: 2.

The CDR3 bases are TGTGCCAGCAGCCCCGGGACAGGCCAAGCATACTATGGCTACACCTTC. Translation gives CASSPGTGQAYYGYTF. The gene calls are TRBV5-4 and TRBJ1-2, with 8 bases identical to TRBD1. With V trimmed by 4 bases and J by 3 bases, 11 bases remained unmatched. The CDR3 loop spans 16 amino acids. From germline, CDR1 is SGHNT and CDR2 YYREEE (reference sequence).

The table lists this clone with a few counts. The chain links TRBV6-5 to TRBJ2-7; TRBD2 matches at 9 bases. V shed 2 bases and J 0 bases; nucleotides not matched to a gene: 2. Germline V gives CDR1 MNHEY, CDR2 SVGAGI. The CDR3 consists of 15 residues. The CDR3 protein is CASSYDSGSSYEQYF. CDR3 in DNA: TGTGCCAGCAGTTACGATAGCGGGAGCTCCTACGAGCAGTACTTC.

The chain has TRBV21-1 and TRBJ2-7; TRBD1 was called by the table and not checked on the DNA. TRBV21-1 is a documented pseudogene. The CDR3 covers 16 residues. As DNA, the CDR3 is TGTGCCAGCAGCAAAAGGCTGCCCAGGGGGAAATACGAGCAGTACTTC. It yields the protein CASSKRLPRGKYEQYF.

The chain links TRBV24-1 to TRBJ2-1; TRBD1 agrees at 11 bases. CDR3 length equals 15 residues. The V and J ends lost 5 bases and 10 bases, in that order; junction bases with no gene match: 9. CDR1 is KGHDR and CDR2 is SFDVKD in the germline V gene. CDR3 coding DNA: TGTGCCACCAGTGGAGAGGACAGGGGGCGCGAGGAGCAGTTCTTC. It specifies CATSGEDRGREEQFF.

This clone has just one count. V usage is TRBV28 and J usage is TRBJ2-7, with D perhaps TRBD2 (5 bases). V lost 5 bases and J lost 0, with 11 bases in between. Germline values: CDR1 MDHEN, CDR2 SYDVKM. The CDR3 is made up of 14 amino acids. CDR3 DNA sequence: TGTGCCAGCAGTCCCCCGGGAAGCTCCTACGAGCAGTACTTC. This sequence encodes CASSPPGSSYEQYF.

The chain links TRBV3-1 (or the pseudogene TRBV3-2) to TRBJ2-1; 15 bases are shared with TRBD2. This CDR3 is 15 amino acids long. The V gene's germline CDR1 is LGHDT and CDR2 YNNKEL (reference sequence). With 4 bases clipped from V and 14 bases from J, the junction kept 9 bases outside the gene matches. The chain's CDR3 is CASSLGLAGGRAEFF. The CDR3 DNA sequence: TGTGCCAGCAGCCTCGGACTAGCGGGAGGGCGGGCGGAGTTCTTC.

This chain connects TRBV7-8 to TRBJ1-3; D possibly corresponds to TRBD1 (6 bases). This CDR3 has 17 amino acids. V was shortened by 3 bases and J by 4 bases, with 19 bases between the two germline ends. Per the germline V gene, CDR1 is SGHVS and CDR2 is FQNEAQ. CDR3 residues: CASSLEGSGGRGNTIYF. The CDR3 DNA reads TGTGCCAGCAGCTTGGAGGGATCGGGGGGCCGGGGAAACACCATATATTTT.